Listed here is a single T cell receptor (beta chain). It has no known antigen specificity. Base qualities are missing; no much larger clone stands one base away. The library relied on the immunoSEQ multiplex PCR assay. For most patients, genomic DNA was isolated with the Qiagen DNeasy Blood and Tissue Kit and shipped frozen to Adaptive Biotechnologies for TCR sequencing. For most patients, high-throughput TCR-beta CDR3 sequencing of genomic DNA was performed by Adaptive Biotechnologies. The source study handled its data this way. Adaptive's ImmunoSEQ software supplied the TCR sequencing data for 15 to 20 patients, while MiXCR and VDJtools were used to process a few other patients. CD4 versus CD8 sorting errors were corrected by removing sequences found in both subsets at a frequency ratio below 5:1. CDR3 nucleotide sequences shared by donor and recipient were removed because the origin of these sequences could not be assigned. At least 2-fold expansion over unstimulated cells and a minimum CFSE-low frequency of 0.002% (template counts) or 0.001% (read counts) were required for clones to be classified as alloreactive. Clones were considered mappable if detected in sequenced pre-transplant spleen, lymph node, or MLR CFSE-low populations of the donor or recipient. The cumulative frequency of alloreactive clones was calculated as a percentage of all sequences, weighted by copy number. Imported from immuneACCESS, the table was reduced by TCRdb to in-frame sequences with V and J called. These copies leave out some clones; in studies compared against another copy, an unresolved V gene accounts for under half, and the cause of the remainder is not known. V and J calls and clone size come straight from that table; D and trimming were deduced from the DNA. The sample profile shows approximately 70,000 clones; around 90% of them were found once. The ten most abundant clones make up around 2.6% of the sample.

The data belong to a study of graft-versus-host responses after intestinal transplantation (dated by TCRdb to about 2021). About the study as a whole: The transplants that recipients received were multivisceral, liver-intestinal, or isolated intestinal. Every recipient was given anti-thymocyte globulin induction, followed by approximately three years of maintenance tacrolimus and steroids. After intestinal transplantation, graft-versus-host and host-versus-graft alloreactive T cell clones in the graft, circulation and bone marrow were tracked using bulk TCR-beta CDR3 sequencing. To identify alloreactive clones, pre-transplant mixed lymphocyte reaction products were sequenced and then compared with unstimulated pre-transplant donor and recipient T cells. A cohort of more than 20 intestinal transplant recipients, including one retransplant, was enrolled, and a few patients lacking pretransplant specimens were excluded. Donor T cell macrochimerism was defined as a peak of at least 4% donor T cells among recipient peripheral blood mononuclear cells. Rather than being sequenced by the commercial service, samples from a few later patients were sequenced in-house on an Illumina MiSeq and processed with MiXCR. The paper as a whole reports these results and caveats: GvH clones turned up in recipient bone marrow, with some appearing earlier in ileal mucosa or blood, a pattern consistent with an intestinal mucosal origin. Peak levels of circulating GvH clones were associated with declines in HvG clones early after transplant. High GvH to HvG T cell clonal ratios were observed in the allografts of patients with donor T cell macrochimerism. The relatively low number and heterogeneity of intestinal transplant patients limited the conclusions.

Per the publication, the time point label means: cells obtained before transplantation from donor or recipient. CD3+CD4+ and CD3+CD8+ populations were FACS-sorted from unstimulated pre-transplant donor and recipient cells taken from spleen or lymph nodes. The CDR3 runs 17 amino acids, cysteine and phenylalanine included. Just the 51-base CDR3 DNA is kept, in frame starting at base 1. As encoded in the germline V gene (reference sequence), CDR1 is MNHEY while CDR2 is SMNVEV. The germline ends are 12 bases apart after V is trimmed by 0 bases and J by 0 bases. Rearrangement joined TRBV27 to TRBJ2-1; the D segment could be TRBD2, given 6 matching bases. The sequence came from a human donor who received an intestinal transplant. The sample here was unstimulated CD8+ T cells sorted from spleen or lymph node cells, taken before intestinal transplant. The CDR3 is CASSLSAGLPSYNEQFF. The nucleotide sequence is given as TGTGCCAGCAGTTTATCTGCGGGACTCCCCTCCTACAATGAGCAGTTCTTC.